The rows below give T cell receptor beta chains drawn from one sample of a study of Tregs in tolerant kidney transplant recipients. Generated by immunoSEQ multiplex PCR, the TCRdb table keeps only in-frame clones and is missing some. The repertoire has roughly 45,000 clones, 91% of them found once; the top ten carry less than 0.75%. Sequencing was performed on Tregs from blood. Receptors were obtained from a human donor in good health. The CDR3 runs from the conserved cysteine through the conserved F or W. The D gene is left open where the match is weak. Where a row states a size, it is once, few, many or the class of an expanded clone; other rows omit it.

j_call v_call cdr3_length clone_size d_call cdr3_nt cdr3_aa
TRBJ1-5 TRBV4-1 15 . . TGCGCCAGCAGCCAAGACGGGCGAGGGGCCCAGCCCCAGCATTTT CASSQDGRGAQPQHF
TRBJ2-7 TRBV6-4 13 once . TGTGCCAGTGGACAGCGACCGCCCTACGAGCAGTACTTC CASGQRPPYEQYF
TRBJ2-7 TRBV18 15 . TRBD1 TGTGCCAGCTCACCTCCGGGACAGGGGTTCTACGAGCAGTACTTC CASSPPGQGFYEQYF
TRBJ2-7 TRBV30 14 . TRBD1 TGTGCCTGGGTGGGGAAGGACAGGGGGGACGAGCAGTACTTC CAWVGKDRGDEQYF
TRBJ1-2 TRBV5-4 16 . TRBD1 TGTGCCAGCAGCTTGGCCCCACAGGGGGACGACTATGGCTACACCTTC CASSLAPQGDDYGYTF
TRBJ1-5 TRBV7-6 13 . . TGTGCCAGCAGCTTGGGGCTCAATCAGCCCCAGCATTTT CASSLGLNQPQHF
TRBJ2-5 TRBV23-1 14 . . TGCGCCAGCAGTCACGATAGCAGGGAAGAGACCCAGTACTTC CASSHDSREETQYF
TRBJ1-1 TRBV5-1 14 once . TGCGCCAGCACCCAGGGAGGATCGGGCACTGAAGCTTTCTTT CASTQGGSGTEAFF
TRBJ1-1 TRBV5-1 14 . . TGCGCCAGCAGCATGCAGGGGACTGGCACTGAAGCTTTCTTT CASSMQGTGTEAFF
TRBJ2-5 TRBV5-1 16 . TRBD2 TGCGCCAGCAGCTTGGAGACTAGCGGGAGTCTAGAGACCCAGTACTTC CASSLETSGSLETQYF
TRBJ2-7 TRBV6-1 11 . . TGTGCCAGCACACGGTCCTACGAGCAGTACTTC CASTRSYEQYF
TRBJ2-2 TRBV5-1 15 . TRBD1 TGCGCCAGCAGCTTAGGACAGGGAGAAGACGGGGAGCTGTTTTTT CASSLGQGEDGELFF
TRBJ1-2 TRBV7-9 14 . TRBD1 TGTGCCAGCAGCTTCTGGGACAGGGTTGAAGGCTACACCTTC CASSFWDRVEGYTF
TRBJ1-1 TRBV9 15 . TRBD1 TGTGCCAGCAGCGATCGGACAGGGTTGAACACTGAAGCTTTCTTT CASSDRTGLNTEAFF
TRBJ2-2 TRBV27 15 . TRBD2 TGTGCCAGCAGCCGGACTAGCCTAAACACCGGGGAGCTGTTTTTT CASSRTSLNTGELFF
TRBJ2-7 TRBV29-1 14 . TRBD1 TGCAGCGTTTGGGACAGGGCAAGGTCCTACGAGCAGTACTTC CSVWDRARSYEQYF